The subject of this entry is one TCR beta chain. As yet, its antigen is unknown. This sequence may be a read error, since a much larger clone differs from it by one base. The sample is drawn from a study of T cells in Graves' hyperthyroidism and ophthalmopathy. Amplification of TCR beta CDR3 regions was performed using RNA transcripts as template. TCR CDR3 underwent first-round RT-PCR with the HTBI primer set. MiXCR, run by TCRdb on the multiplex PCR reads, gives a single entry per CDR3 protein. The sample has about 510,000 distinct CDR3 sequences, 46% seen once. The V end was cut by 0 bases, the J end by 3 bases, with 12 bases between. Germline CDR1 and CDR2: MGHRA and YSYEKL. The CDR3 loop spans 15 amino acids. Patients were excluded because of uncontrolled infection, other autoimmune disease, pregnancy or lactation. Clinical symptoms, serum thyroxine, TRAb, thyroid ultrasound and orbital computed tomography informed diagnoses.

Study observations and caveats: Ophthalmopathy was distinguished from stable hyperthyroidism by 13 V-J signatures.

This chain links TRBV4-1 with TRBJ2-7; D remains unclear. This sequence was found in an adult woman with Graves' disease, either hyperthyroidism or ophthalmopathy (not recorded which). The source material was peripheral blood or thyroid tissue (not recorded which). The CDR3 region has the DNA TGCGCCAGCAGCCAAGATAGGCAGAGCCTCTACGAGCAGTACTTC. Its protein is CASSQDRQSLYEQYF.